In this sample, the clone carrying this TCR beta chain turned up a few times. This sample is drawn from a study of T cells in Graves' hyperthyroidism and ophthalmopathy. Looking at the study overall: Blood from the periphery was taken at initial diagnosis, before any treatment.

RNA transcripts served as the template for amplifying TCR beta CDR3 regions. HTBI primers were used for first-round RT-PCR of the TCR CDR3. One entry per CDR3 protein results from TCRdb running MiXCR on the multiplex PCR reads. This sample has 210,000 or so distinct CDR3 sequences, with about a sixth found just once. Looked up from germline, CDR1 is MDHEN and CDR2 is SYDVKM. The V end lost 6 bases, the J end lost 4 bases, and 7 bases lay between the germline ends. The CDR3 totals 11 residues. Sequencing input: blood. The TCR sequence derives from a man between 45 and 60 years old with Graves' hyperthyroidism. The rearrangement joins TRBV28 to TRBJ2-7; D ambiguous. The DNA of the CDR3 is TGTGCCAGCAGCTGGGGTTACGAGCAGTACTTC. This sequence encodes CASSWGYEQYF.